A selection of T cell receptor beta chains follows, all from one sample in a study of shared clonotypes between healthy human individuals. Sequenced by immunoSEQ multiplex PCR; TCRdb stores in-frame clones only, minus some. The data contain over a million clones, 98% of them singletons. Input material: naive CD4+ T cells sorted from blood. Receptors were obtained from a man aged 30-40 years in good health. Each CDR3 is given with its conserved first and last residue. The D gene is left open where the match is weak. Size tells how often a clone was seen (once, few, many) or the class of an expanded clone, and some rows leave it out.

v_gene	d_gene	j_gene	abundance	CDR3aa	CDR3nt
TRBV9	-	TRBJ1-1	-	CASSTNRNTEAFF	TGTGCCAGCAGCACAAACAGGAACACTGAAGCTTTCTTT
TRBV7-2	TRBD1	TRBJ2-7	-	CASSLDRDRGITEQYF	TGTGCCAGCAGCTTAGACCGGGACAGGGGGATAACCGAGCAGTACTTC
TRBV7-8	-	TRBJ2-7	-	CASSLVGRGSYEQYF	TGTGCCAGCAGCCTCGTAGGACGGGGCTCCTACGAGCAGTACTTC
TRBV27	-	TRBJ2-5	once	CASSPRQAGTQYF	TGTGCCAGCAGTCCCAGACAAGCAGGGACCCAGTACTTC
TRBV27	-	TRBJ2-7	-	CASSLLGDPSYEQYF	TGTGCCAGCAGTTTATTGGGGGACCCTTCCTACGAGCAGTACTTC
TRBV7-3	-	TRBJ2-1	-	CASSLRPGGAYNEQFF	TGTGCCAGCAGCTTAAGGCCCGGGGGCGCCTACAATGAGCAGTTCTTC
TRBV28	-	TRBJ2-7	-	CASRATGASSYEQYF	TGTGCCAGCAGGGCTACCGGGGCGTCCTCCTACGAGCAGTACTTC
TRBV18	-	TRBJ2-1	-	CASSPGQWNEQFF	TGTGCCAGCTCCCCGGGACAATGGAATGAGCAGTTCTTC
TRBV7-3	-	TRBJ2-1	-	CASSSLGGAYNEQFF	TGTGCCAGCAGCTCCCTCGGCGGGGCCTACAATGAGCAGTTCTTC
TRBV14	-	TRBJ2-7	-	CASSQVIGNEQYF	TGTGCCAGCAGCCAAGTTATCGGAAACGAGCAGTACTTC
TRBV7-9	TRBD2	TRBJ2-7	-	CASTLRGGHEQYF	TGTGCCAGCACCCTAAGGGGAGGGCACGAGCAGTACTTC
TRBV11-3	TRBD2	TRBJ2-5	once	CASSSGLAGKKETQYF	TGTGCCAGCAGCTCGGGACTAGCGGGGAAAAAAGAGACCCAGTACTTC
TRBV10-3	TRBD1	TRBJ2-1	once	CAISRQGWDYNEQFF	TGTGCCATCAGCCGACAGGGGTGGGACTACAATGAGCAGTTCTTC
TRBV19	TRBD2	TRBJ2-7	-	CASSIDAVGTSGRIEQYF	TGTGCCAGTAGTATAGATGCCGTCGGGACTAGCGGGAGGATCGAGCAGTACTTC
TRBV10-2	-	TRBJ2-3	-	CASKGGPNIGTQYF	TGCGCCAGCAAGGGAGGTCCAAATATCGGTACGCAGTATTTT
TRBV21-1	-	TRBJ2-3	-	CASPPRGDTQYF	TGTGCCAGCCCCCCGCGGGGGGATACGCAGTATTTT
TRBV14	TRBD1	TRBJ1-2	-	CASSPRTGNPFSNYGYTF	TGTGCCAGCAGCCCCCGGACAGGGAACCCCTTCTCGAACTATGGCTACACCTTC
TRBV11-2	-	TRBJ2-1	-	CASSLDRGTNSYNEQFF	TGTGCCAGCAGCTTAGATCGAGGAACGAACTCCTACAATGAGCAGTTCTTC
TRBV6-1	-	TRBJ1-4	-	CASSEVNWGNEKLFF	TGTGCCAGCAGTGAAGTGAACTGGGGTAATGAAAAACTGTTTTTT
TRBV7-2	-	TRBJ2-7	-	CASSRRDSWHEQYF	TGTGCCAGCAGCCGCCGGGATTCTTGGCACGAGCAGTACTTC
TRBV29-1	-	TRBJ2-3	-	CSVTSPSTDTQYF	TGCAGCGTAACCAGCCCTAGCACAGATACGCAGTATTTT
TRBV5-8	-	TRBJ1-1	-	CASRTRQPTQNTEAFF	TGTGCCAGCAGGACCCGGCAGCCTACCCAGAACACTGAAGCTTTCTTT
TRBV5-1	TRBD2	TRBJ2-5	-	CASSLRLAGVPMLETQYF	TGCGCCAGCAGCCTTAGACTAGCGGGAGTACCGATGTTGGAGACCCAGTACTTC
TRBV25-1	-	TRBJ1-4	-	CASSERLGKLFF	TGTGCCAGCAGTGAAAGGTTGGGAAAACTGTTTTTT
TRBV6-5	-	TRBJ2-3	-	CATSKRELYTQYF	TGTGCCACCTCAAAACGGGAGCTATATACGCAGTATTTT
TRBV29-1	-	TRBJ1-5	once	CSVGGVSNQPQHF	TGCAGCGTTGGTGGGGTTAGCAATCAGCCCCAGCATTTT
TRBV5-4	-	TRBJ1-1	-	CASSPETGRNTEAFF	TGTGCCAGCAGCCCGGAAACAGGGCGGAACACTGAAGCTTTCTTT
TRBV12-5	TRBD1	TRBJ2-7	-	CASGPWDRVFEQYF	TGTGCTAGTGGTCCTTGGGACAGGGTTTTCGAGCAGTACTTC
TRBV2	-	TRBJ2-3	-	CASNGGTDTQYF	TGTGCCAGCAACGGGGGTACAGATACGCAGTATTTT